What follows are 19 T cell receptor beta chains derived from one specimen sequenced in a study of blood T cell repertoires in COVID-19. Here immunoSEQ multiplex PCR was the method, and the copy in TCRdb shows in-frame clones only, minus some. The table lists some 120,000 clones, around 86% of them singletons. Sequencing was performed on peripheral blood. These receptors all stem from a man older than 75 with active or convalescent COVID-19.

V is TRBV3-1 (or the pseudogene TRBV3-2) and J is TRBJ1-5; 7 nucleotides line up with TRBD1. The CDR3 covers 15 residues. The V and J ends lost 2 bases and 6 bases, in that order; junction bases with no gene match: 7. CDR1 is LGHDT, CDR2 YNNKEL, per germline (reference sequence). The CDR3 DNA reads as TGTGCCAGCAGCCAAAATACAGGGGTCAGTCAGCCCCAGCATTTT. Translated: CASSQNTGVSQPQHF.

V gene TRBV18 combines with J gene TRBJ2-1; weak D call: TRBD2 (7 bases). This CDR3 is built from 14 residues. V lost 3 bases and J lost 7, with 13 bases in between. Germline assignment: CDR1 KGHSH and CDR2 LQKENI. The CDR3 region has the DNA TGTGCCAGCTCACCGGGGGGGGCTTGGAATGAGCAGTTCTTC. Translating it yields CASSPGGAWNEQFF.

This clone has a handful of counts. The CDR3 DNA follows: TGTGCCAGCAGCTTGGGACTAGCAGATGAGCAGTTCTTC. The encoded protein is CASSLGLADEQFF. The chain combines TRBV5-4 with TRBJ2-1, with 7 bases that match TRBD2. The CDR3 consists of 13 residues. Germline loops: CDR1 SGHNT, CDR2 YYREEE (reference sequence). The J segment lost 8 bases and the V segment lost 0 bases, leaving 2 bases of the junction unmatched.

The chain joins TRBV24-1 to TRBJ2-6, with D maybe TRBD2 (5 bases). The CDR3 is 14 residues long. The V end lost 5 bases, the J end lost 3 bases, and 7 bases lay between the germline ends. Germline loops: CDR1 KGHDR, CDR2 SFDVKD. DNA of the CDR3: TGTGCCACCAGTGGGAGCGGTGGGGCCAACGTCCTGACTTTC. Translated: CATSGSGGANVLTF.

This clone has a single count. The chain combines TRBV4-1 with TRBJ1-2; a weak D match, TRBD1 (5 bases). The V and J ends lost 4 bases and 3 bases respectively, with 15 bases between them. The CDR3 runs to 15 residues. The germline gives CDR1 MGHRA, CDR2 YSYEKL. The DNA of the CDR3 is TGCGCCAGCAGCCCCTTTGGAGGGGTTTACTATGGCTACACCTTC. It yields the protein CASSPFGGVYYGYTF.

This chain uses TRBV21-1 with TRBJ1-2; the table's D call of TRBD1 was not tested on the DNA. TRBV21-1 is a pseudogene locus. CDR3 length equals 17 residues. CDR3 sequence: CASSIPGVDRANYGYTF. The CDR3 DNA sequence: TGTGCCAGCAGCATCCCGGGGGTGGACAGGGCTAACTATGGCTACACCTTC.

The J gene is TRBJ2-2, the V gene TRBV9; D might be TRBD1 (6 bases). CDR3 size: 12 residues. V lost 3 bases and J lost 8, with 8 bases in between. In germline, CDR1 is SGDLS, CDR2 YYNGEE. The CDR3: CASSAGEGELFF. The DNA for the CDR3 is TGTGCCAGCAGCGCAGGGGAGGGGGAGCTGTTTTTT.

The sample holds one count of this clone. The chain joins TRBV11-2 to TRBJ2-1; D uncertain. Trimming shortened V by 5 bases and J by 0 bases, and 8 bases separated the two germline ends. Germline V gives CDR1 SGHAT, CDR2 FQNNGV. This CDR3 comprises 14 residues. CDR3 bases: TGTGCCAGCAGCACAATAAGCTCCTACAATGAGCAGTTCTTC. Residues: CASSTISSYNEQFF. The entire variable domain, with the rest obtained from reference TRBV11-2 and TRBJ2-1, is as follows: EAGVAQSPRYKIIEKRQSVAFWCNPISGHATLYWYQQILGQGPKLLIQFQNNGVVDDSQLPKDRFSAERLKGVDSTLKIQPAKLEDSAVYLCASSTISSYNEQFFGPGTRLTVL.

The rearrangement joins TRBV9 to TRBJ1-1; D is perhaps TRBD1 (5 bases). V was clipped by 4 bases and J by 6 bases, with 16 bases between them. CDR1 SGDLS and CDR2 YYNGEE come from the germline V gene. The CDR3 spans 14 residues. CDR3 in DNA: TGTGCCAGCAGCCCCCACGGGGGGGACGCTGAAGCTTTCTTT. Its translation: CASSPHGGDAEAFF.

The V and J genes are TRBV6-5 and TRBJ2-7, with D perhaps TRBD2 (6 bases). V lost 2 bases to trimming and J lost 0 bases, with 11 bases between them. The V gene's germline CDR1 is MNHEY and CDR2 SVGAGI. The CDR3 runs to 15 residues. This CDR3 is CASSYDLEGSYEQYF. CDR3 nucleotide sequence: TGTGCCAGCAGTTACGACTTGGAGGGCTCCTACGAGCAGTACTTC.

The chain employs TRBV27 and TRBJ1-2, with TRBD1 matching 10 bases. V shed 7 bases and J 4 bases; nucleotides not matched to a gene: 6. CDR3 length: 14 amino acids. Germline V gives CDR1 MNHEY, CDR2 SMNVEV (reference sequence). The CDR3 DNA reads TGTGCCAGCACACCCGGGACAGGGGCCTATGGCTACACCTTC. This codes for CASTPGTGAYGYTF.

The table lists this clone with a count of one. The chain carries TRBV7-9 and TRBJ2-7; the match to TRBD1 covers 7 bases. This CDR3 spans 14 amino acids. Unmatched junction bases numbered 6, after V lost 5 bases and J lost 2 bases. In germline, CDR1 is SEHNR, CDR2 FQNEAQ (reference sequence). The CDR3, as DNA: TGTGCCAGCAGCGTCGGACAGGCAGCCTACGAGCAGTACTTC. It translates to CASSVGQAAYEQYF. Filled out from reference TRBV7-9 and TRBJ2-7, the complete variable domain reads DTGVSQNPRHKITKRGQNVTFRCDPISEHNRLYWYRQTLGQGPEFLTYFQNEAQLEKSRLLSDRFSAERPKGSFSTLEIQRTEQGDSAMYLCASSVGQAAYEQYFGPGTRLTVT.

This sequence joins TRBV5-1 and TRBJ2-5; D remains ambiguous. The V end was cut by 0 bases, the J end by 5 bases, with 5 bases between. The CDR3 consists of 12 residues. CDR1 is SGHRS, CDR2 YFSETQ, per germline. The CDR3: CASSLVLETQYF. In DNA form, the CDR3 reads TGCGCCAGCAGCTTGGTCCTCGAGACCCAGTACTTC.

The chain joins TRBV6-5 to TRBJ1-2; D not resolved. CDR3 length: 16 amino acids. Trimming pared 0 bases from V and 1 base from J, leaving 12 bases between. From germline, CDR1 is MNHEY and CDR2 SVGAGI. The CDR3 loop is CASSYSAGRHNYGYTF. The DNA of the CDR3 is TGTGCCAGCAGTTACTCTGCGGGAAGGCATAACTATGGCTACACCTTC.

This clone was counted a few times. The chain links TRBV7-2 to TRBJ1-6; weak D call: TRBD1 (5 bases). The CDR3 covers 15 residues. V dropped 8 bases and J dropped 2 bases, with 13 bases sitting between them. Germline loops: CDR1 SGHTA, CDR2 FQGNSA. CDR3 nucleotide sequence: TGTGCCAGCTGCACGGGGGTTGCCTATAATTCACCCCTCCACTTT. It is translated as CASCTGVAYNSPLHF. Full variable domain (outside the CDR3, taken from reference TRBV7-2 and TRBJ1-6): GAGVSQSPSNKVTEKGKDVELRCDPISGHTALYWYRQSLGQGLEFLIYFQGNSAPDKSGLPSDRFSAERTGGSVSTLTIQRTQQEDSAVYLCASCTGVAYNSPLHFGNGTRLTVT.

In its sample, this clone was seen a few times. The rearrangement links TRBV7-3 to TRBJ1-5; unclear D gene. The V gene lost 2 bases and the J gene lost 5 bases, with 7 bases spanning the gap. Germline lookup yields CDR1 SGHTA and CDR2 FQGTGA. This CDR3 has 13 residues. The CDR3 region is CASSLSPDQPQHF. In DNA, the CDR3 is TGTGCCAGCAGCTTATCTCCGGATCAGCCCCAGCATTTT.

The chain uses TRBV6-6 and TRBJ2-1, with 10 nucleotides matching TRBD1. The V gene end was trimmed by 2 bases and the J gene end by 10 bases; junction bases not matched to a gene: 5. From germline, CDR1 is MNHNY and CDR2 SVGAGI (reference sequence). This CDR3 has 14 amino acids. CDR3 region: CASSYTGQGSEQFF. The CDR3 DNA follows: TGTGCCAGCAGTTACACGGGACAGGGGTCCGAGCAGTTCTTC.

This chain links TRBV20-1 with TRBJ1-2; D call uncertain. The CDR3 extends over 11 amino acids. The germline V gene encodes CDR1 DFQATT and CDR2 SNEGSKA (reference sequence). The CDR3 spells CGAISNYGYTF. The CDR3 DNA sequence: TGCGGAGCGATCAGTAACTATGGCTACACCTTC.

The genes are TRBV7-7 and TRBJ2-2; unclear D gene. V lost 1 base and J 7 bases, leaving 7 bases between the germline ends. The CDR3 extends over 13 amino acids. CDR1 and CDR2 (germline): SSHAT, FNYEAQ (reference sequence). CDR3 residues: CASSLVQFGELFF. CDR3 DNA: TGTGCCAGCAGCTTAGTTCAGTTCGGGGAGCTGTTTTTT.